The T cell receptor (beta chain) described here comes from a study of cytomegalovirus exposure and HLA in healthy donors. The CDR3 consists of 15 residues. CDR1 LNHNV and CDR2 YYDKDF come from the germline V gene (reference sequence). With V trimmed by 4 bases and J by 8 bases, 9 bases remained unmatched. PCR used 60 Vbeta primers and 13 Jbeta primers. Profiling relied on immunoSEQ multiplex PCR, and the TCRdb table lists in-frame clones only, not all of them. The profile shows about 150,000 clones, approximately 73% of them singletons. The chain employs TRBV15 and TRBJ1-4, with TRBD1 identical over 8 bases. The sequence was obtained from a woman aged 18 to 35 in good health and CMV-seropositive. Sequencing was performed on PBMCs. For the CDR3, the DNA is TGTGCCACCAGCACAGAAGGACAGGGAATCGAAAAACTGTTTTTT. Translated: CATSTEGQGIEKLFF. Based on the CDR3 plus reference TRBV15 and TRBJ1-4, the full variable domain is DAMVIQNPRYQVTQFGKPVTLSCSQTLNHNVMYWYQQKSSQAPKLLFHYYDKDFNNEADTPDNFQSRRPNTSFCFLDIRSPGLGDTAMYLCATSTEGQGIEKLFFGSGTQLSVL.